The following is a T cell receptor beta chain sequence with its context. The CDR3 has 15 residues. The germline gives CDR1 LNHDA, CDR2 SQIVND (reference sequence). Trimming took 7 bases from V and 6 from J; bases not matched to a gene: 7. The repertoire was sequenced with immunoSEQ multiplex PCR; TCRdb's copy has only in-frame clones and lacks some. Among hundreds of thousands of clones, roughly 90% were seen once, and the ten largest hold 6% to 8.5%. The sample is drawn from a study of blood T cell repertoires in COVID-19. The TCR was taken from a woman between 70 and 85 years old with COVID-19, enrolled during active disease. The chain is built from TRBV19 and TRBJ2-1, with TRBD2 matching 12 bases. Sequencing input: peripheral blood. CDR3 sequence: CASTMTSGGGNEQFF. The DNA of the CDR3 is TGTGCCAGTACTATGACTAGCGGGGGCGGCAATGAGCAGTTCTTC.